Following are 17 T cell receptor beta chains from one sample sequenced in a study of blood T cells in healthy people across ages. Primed by a sample-barcoded 5' primer and a J-beta primer mix, a second PCR proceeded for about 6 to 12 cycles. TCRdb re-called the 5' RACE reads through MiXCR, storing one row per CDR3 protein. The sample contains around 1,700,000 distinct CDR3 sequences, about 28% of which appear only once. Specimen: blood. The receptors here all came from a woman aged 30 to 39 in good health.

As regards this clonotype: A read error may be the cause here, since a much bigger clone is one base away. This chain uses TRBV5-1 with TRBJ2-2, with 8 bases that match TRBD1. Germline-derived CDR1 and CDR2 are SGHRS and YFSETQ. The CDR3 totals 17 residues. The CDR3 is CTSSWTGTGSNTGELFF. The CDR3 DNA reads as TGCACCAGCAGCTGGACAGGGACTGGATCGAACACCGGGGAGCTGTTTTTT. The complete variable domain, with remaining parts taken from reference TRBV5-1 and TRBJ2-2, reads KAGVTQTPRYLIKTRGQQVTLSCSPISGHRSVSWYQQTPGQGLQFLFEYFSETQRNKGNFPGRFSGRQFSNSRSEMNVSTLELGDSALYLCTSSWTGTGSNTGELFFGEGSRLTVL.

This clonotype turned up a few times. The V and J genes are TRBV5-1 and TRBJ2-2; D remains ambiguous. CDR1 SGHRS and CDR2 YFSETQ come from the germline V gene. Trimming took off 0 bases at V and 6 bases at J, with 9 bases between the two ends. CDR3 size: 14 residues. As DNA, the CDR3 is TGCGCCAGCAGCTTGGATCGGGTGCCCGGGGAGCTGTTTTTT. This translates into CASSLDRVPGELFF.

Details on this clonotype: One junction end disagrees with the germline gene, perhaps due to a read error. This chain uses TRBV7-9 with TRBJ2-6; 12 bases agree with TRBD1. CDR1 and CDR2 (germline): SEHNR, FQNEAQ (reference sequence). This CDR3 spans 20 amino acids. CDR3 bases: TGTGCCAGCAGCAGAGGGGACAGGGGGCGACCAAGCTCTGGGGTCAACGTCCTGACTTTC. Translated, it gives CASSRGDRGRPSSGVNVLTF.

The chain recombines TRBV25-1 with TRBJ2-5, with 9 bases that match TRBD1. Germline-derived CDR1 and CDR2 are MGHDK and SYGVNS. The CDR3 loop spans 15 amino acids. V was clipped by 1 base and J by 4 bases; unmatched bases: 4. CDR3 sequence reads: CASSEFAGQGETQYF. The CDR3 region has the DNA TGTGCCAGCAGTGAATTTGCGGGACAGGGAGAGACCCAGTACTTC.

The CDR3 nucleotides are TGTGCCACCAGCAGAGTTCCTAGCGGGGGGGCAGATGAGCAGTTCTTC. Translating it yields CATSRVPSGGADEQFF. This rearrangement joins TRBV15 to TRBJ2-1; 12 bases fit TRBD2. V lost 1 base, J lost 8 bases, and 6 bases stayed unmatched. CDR1 is LNHNV, CDR2 YYDKDF, per germline (reference sequence). The CDR3 contains 16 residues.

This clonotype was counted ten times or more. The V gene is TRBV29-1, the J gene TRBJ2-5; D assignment may be TRBD1 or TRBD2 (6 bases each). The germline V gene has CDR1 SQVTM and CDR2 ANQGSEA. The CDR3 is made up of 12 amino acids. The V and J ends lost 7 bases and 7 bases respectively, with 16 bases between them. Here the CDR3 reads CSGGGITGTQYF. The CDR3 bases are TGCAGCGGAGGGGGGATAACGGGGACCCAGTACTTC.

This clonotype has only a few counts. V gene TRBV9 combines with J gene TRBJ2-1; perhaps TRBD2 as D (5 bases). The CDR3 has 18 amino acids. Germline loops: CDR1 SGDLS, CDR2 YYNGEE. Trimming took 7 bases from V and 3 from J, leaving 26 bases between them. CDR3 DNA sequence: TGTGCCAGCGCAGCCCCCTCCACCGGGGTCGGGATCTACAATGAGCAGTTCTTC. Protein product: CASAAPSTGVGIYNEQFF. The full variable domain, completed using reference TRBV9 and TRBJ2-1, is DSGVTQTPKHLITATGQRVTLRCSPRSGDLSVYWYQQSLDQGLQFLIQYYNGEERAKGNILERFSAQQFPDLHSELNLSSLELGDSALYFCASAAPSTGVGIYNEQFFGPGTRLTVL.

CDR3 loop: CASSLPLAANTGELFF. CDR3 nucleotides: TGTGCCAGCAGCTTACCCCTAGCGGCCAACACCGGGGAGCTGTTTTTT. The chain has TRBV11-2 and TRBJ2-2; TRBD2 matches at 7 bases. From germline, CDR1 is SGHAT and CDR2 FQNNGV. V shed 2 bases and J 2 bases; nucleotides not matched to a gene: 5. This CDR3 spans 16 amino acids.

Points on this clonotype: A much larger clone lies a single base off, so this may be a read error. This chain joins TRBV6-5 and TRBJ2-4, with D possibly called TRBD1 or TRBD2 (6 bases each). Germline V lookup: CDR1 MNHEY, CDR2 SVGAGI. The ends were cut back, 0 bases at V and 13 bases at J, with 19 bases in the middle. The CDR3 is made up of 15 amino acids. CDR3: CASSYSRQGTAGQYF. The CDR3 DNA is TGTGCCAGCAGTTACTCCAGGCAGGGGACTGCCGGGCAGTACTTC.

This clonotype was counted at least ten times. The V gene is TRBV7-2, the J gene TRBJ2-7, with TRBD1 matching over 7 bases. CDR3 length equals 13 residues. Germline lookup yields CDR1 SGHTA and CDR2 FQGNSA. V lost 5 bases, J lost 4 bases, and 5 bases stayed unmatched. The CDR3, as DNA: TGTGCCAGCAGCAATTGGGACAGATACGAGCAGTACTTC. Amino acid sequence: CASSNWDRYEQYF. The whole variable domain, remainder taken from reference TRBV7-2 and TRBJ2-7, is GAGVSQSPSNKVTEKGKDVELRCDPISGHTALYWYRQSLGQGLEFLIYFQGNSAPDKSGLPSDRFSAERTGGSVSTLTIQRTQQEDSAVYLCASSNWDRYEQYFGPGTRLTVT.

This clonotype was seen at least ten times. V is TRBV3-1 and J is TRBJ2-7, with D hard to call. The V and J ends lost 0 bases and 8 bases respectively, with 8 bases between them. This CDR3 has 12 residues. CDR1 LGHDT and CDR2 YNNKEL come from the germline V gene (reference sequence). The CDR3, as DNA: TGTGCCAGCAGCCAAGATATGTGGAAGCAGTACTTC. Translating it yields CASSQDMWKQYF.

A few counts support this clonotype. This may be a read error, as it is one base from a much larger clone. The chain employs TRBV29-1 and TRBJ2-7; D is uncertain. CDR1 and CDR2 (germline): SQVTM, ANQGSEA. The CDR3 sequence is 12 residues long. CDR3 sequence (DNA): TGCGGCGTTGAGGTCGGCTCCTACGAGCAGTACTTC. Its protein is CGVEVGSYEQYF.

This clonotype was found a few times. The chain uses TRBV12-5 and TRBJ1-2; D perhaps matches TRBD1 (5 bases). The CDR3 has 14 residues. V was shortened by 2 bases and J by 4 bases, with 11 bases between the two germline ends. CDR1 and CDR2 from the germline V gene are LGHNT and FRNRAP. CDR3 sequence (DNA): TGTGCTAGTGGTTTGCAGGGCGGTGTCTATGGCTACACCTTC. It codes for CASGLQGGVYGYTF.

The chain has TRBV6-5 and TRBJ2-2; 9 bases are a match to TRBD2. With V trimmed by 6 bases and J by 5 bases, 10 bases remained unmatched. The CDR3 runs to 16 residues. Germline assignment: CDR1 MNHEY and CDR2 SVGAGI. For the CDR3, the DNA is TGTGCCAGCAGCCCACCGGGACTAGCCTTTACCGGGGAGCTGTTTTTT. As protein: CASSPPGLAFTGELFF.

This clonotype was counted between two and nine times. The J gene is TRBJ2-1, the V gene TRBV30; 12 nucleotides line up with TRBD1. The V gene's germline CDR1 is GTSNPN and CDR2 SVGIG (reference sequence). J lost 5 bases, V lost 1 base, and 3 bases had no gene match. CDR3 length: 15 amino acids. CDR3 sequence reads: CAWSGDRGRNNEQFF. In DNA form, the CDR3 reads TGTGCCTGGAGTGGGGACAGGGGGCGGAACAATGAGCAGTTCTTC.

This clonotype was seen ten or more times. The chain combines TRBV7-2 with TRBJ2-5; the match to TRBD1 covers 8 bases. Germline trimming cut 5 bases from V and 5 bases from J; bases unmatched to any gene: 7. This CDR3 spans 14 amino acids. CDR1 SGHTA and CDR2 FQGNSA come from the germline V gene. The CDR3 spells CASSEDRGRETQYF. The CDR3 nucleotides are TGTGCCAGCAGCGAAGACAGGGGCAGGGAGACCCAGTACTTC.

The chain couples TRBV3-1 to TRBJ1-5; D ambiguous. Germline loops: CDR1 LGHDT, CDR2 YNNKEL (reference sequence). The CDR3 is 14 amino acids. V dropped 0 bases and J dropped 5 bases, with 8 bases sitting between them. CDR3 DNA: TGTGCCAGCAGCCAAGACAGAACGGATCAGCCCCAGCATTTT. This sequence encodes CASSQDRTDQPQHF.